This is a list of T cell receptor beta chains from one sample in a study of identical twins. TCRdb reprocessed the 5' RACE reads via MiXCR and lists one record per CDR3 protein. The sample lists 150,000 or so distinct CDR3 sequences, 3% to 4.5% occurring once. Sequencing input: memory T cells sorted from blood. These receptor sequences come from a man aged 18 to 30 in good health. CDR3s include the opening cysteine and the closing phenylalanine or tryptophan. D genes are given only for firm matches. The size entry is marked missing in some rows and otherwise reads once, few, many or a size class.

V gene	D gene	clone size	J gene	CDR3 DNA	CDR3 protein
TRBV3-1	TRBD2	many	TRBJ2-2	TGTGCCAGCAGCCAAGTTCTAGCGGGAGTCACCGGGGAGCTGTTTTTT	CASSQVLAGVTGELFF
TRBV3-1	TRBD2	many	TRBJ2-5	TGTGCCAGCAGACCTAGCGGGGGTCAAGAGACCCAGTACTTC	CASRPSGGQETQYF
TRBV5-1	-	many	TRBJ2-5	TGCGCCAGCAGCTCCGACGGGCGGGGAGAGACCCAGTACTTC	CASSSDGRGETQYF
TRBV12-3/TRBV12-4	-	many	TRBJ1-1	TGTGCCAGCAGTTTAGGCAGACCCCACACTGAAGCTTTCTTT	CASSLGRPHTEAFF
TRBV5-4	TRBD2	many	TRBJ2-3	TGTGCCAGCAGCTCGGGACTAGCTGTTAGCACAGATACGCAGTATTTT	CASSSGLAVSTDTQYF
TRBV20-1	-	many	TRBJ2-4	TGCAGTGCTAGAGATGGGGGGGCAAGCAACATTCAGTACTTC	CSARDGGASNIQYF
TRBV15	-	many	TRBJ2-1	TGTGCCACCAGCAGAGAAGTTAGCTCCTACAATGAGCAGTTCTTC	CATSREVSSYNEQFF
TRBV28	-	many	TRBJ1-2	TGTGCCAGCAGTTTCTTTTCGATTTGGACAGAATACTATGGCTACACCTTC	CASSFFSIWTEYYGYTF
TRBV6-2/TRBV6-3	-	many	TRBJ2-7	TGTGCCAGCCTCCCGAGGGCCTCCTACGAGCAGTACTTC	CASLPRASYEQYF
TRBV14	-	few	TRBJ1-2	TGTGCCAGCAGCCAGTTTCCTTCTGATGGCTACACCTTC	CASSQFPSDGYTF
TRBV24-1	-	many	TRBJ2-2	TGTGCCACCCAGATGGGGCACACCGGGGAGCTGTTTTTT	CATQMGHTGELFF
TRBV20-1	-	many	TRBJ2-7	TGCAGTGCTAGAGATCCCCTGGCGGGGGCTTCCTACGAGCAGTACTTC	CSARDPLAGASYEQYF
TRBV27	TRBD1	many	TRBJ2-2	TGTGCCAGCAGCCTCGGACAGGGTGGATACGCCGGGGAGCTGTTTTTT	CASSLGQGGYAGELFF
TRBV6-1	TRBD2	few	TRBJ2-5	TGTGCCAGCAATCCACTAGCGGGAGGGGAGACCCAGTACTTC	CASNPLAGGETQYF
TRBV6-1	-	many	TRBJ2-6	TGTGCCAGCAGTGTGACAGGGACTCCTTCTGGGGCCAACGTCCTGACTTTC	CASSVTGTPSGANVLTF
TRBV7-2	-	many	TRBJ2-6	TGTGCCAGCAGCTTAGGGAACTCTGGGGCCAACGTCCTGACTTTC	CASSLGNSGANVLTF
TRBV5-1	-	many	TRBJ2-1	TGCGCCAGCAGCTTGGGGACCAACTACAATGAGCAGTTCTTC	CASSLGTNYNEQFF
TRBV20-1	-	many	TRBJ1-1	TGCAGTGCCCTCGGACTCTCCATAGGACGGAACACTGAAGCTTTCTTT	CSALGLSIGRNTEAFF
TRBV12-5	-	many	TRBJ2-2	TGTGCTAGTGGTAGAGGACCCGCCGGGGAGCTGTTTTTT	CASGRGPAGELFF
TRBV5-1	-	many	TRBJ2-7	TGCGCCAGCAGCATCGCCTACGAGCAGTACTTC	CASSIAYEQYF
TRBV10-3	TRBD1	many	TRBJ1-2	TGTGCCATCAGTGAGGACGCTACCGGGACAGGGGGCGCGGATGGCTACACCTTC	CAISEDATGTGGADGYTF
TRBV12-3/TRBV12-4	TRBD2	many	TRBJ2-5	TGTGCCAGCACCCTAGCGGGAGGGCCGATGGAGACCCAGTACTTC	CASTLAGGPMETQYF
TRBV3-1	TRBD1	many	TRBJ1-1	TGTGCCAGCAGCCAAATACAGGGGGCCACTGAAGCTTTCTTT	CASSQIQGATEAFF
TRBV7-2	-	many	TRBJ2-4	TGTGCCAGCAGCTGGAGAGACAAAAACATTCAGTACTTC	CASSWRDKNIQYF
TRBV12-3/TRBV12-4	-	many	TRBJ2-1	TGTGCCAGCAGTTTAGACCAGCGGACTGACAATGAGCAGTTCTTC	CASSLDQRTDNEQFF
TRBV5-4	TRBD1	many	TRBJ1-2	TGTGCCAGCAGCTTGCAACAGGGGAACTATGGCTACACCTTC	CASSLQQGNYGYTF
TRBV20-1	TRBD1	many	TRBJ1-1	TGCAGTGCTAGACGAACAGGGGCAACTAACACTGAAGCTTTCTTT	CSARRTGATNTEAFF
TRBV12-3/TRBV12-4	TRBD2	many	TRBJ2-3	TGTGCCAGCAGCCGGAGACTAGCGGGAACCACAGATACGCAGTATTTT	CASSRRLAGTTDTQYF
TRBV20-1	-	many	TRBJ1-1	TGCAGTGCTAGAGGGGCAGGGAGCGACACTGAAGCTTTCTTT	CSARGAGSDTEAFF
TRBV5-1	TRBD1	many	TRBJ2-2	TGCGCCACTACGACAGGGGGGAACACCGGGGAGCTGTTTTTT	CATTTGGNTGELFF
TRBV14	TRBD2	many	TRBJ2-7	TGTGCCAGCAGTTCTCTGGGACTAGCGGGTTACGAGCAGTACTTC	CASSSLGLAGYEQYF
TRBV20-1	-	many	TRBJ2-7	TGCAGTGCTAGCCCGGGAACAGCCTACGAGCAGTACTTC	CSASPGTAYEQYF
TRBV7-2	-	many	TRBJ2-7	TGTGCCAGCAGCTCTAGTTCGGCCTCCTACGAGCAGTACTTC	CASSSSSASYEQYF
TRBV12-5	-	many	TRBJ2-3	TGTGCTAGTGGTTTGGAGCCGACTAGCACAGATACGCAGTATTTT	CASGLEPTSTDTQYF
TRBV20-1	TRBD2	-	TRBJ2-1	TGCAGTGCTAGGTCCCCCGGGACTAGCGATAGTGAGCAGTTCTTC	CSARSPGTSDSEQFF
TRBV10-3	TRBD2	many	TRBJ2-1	TGTGCCATCACTCCCACGACTAGCGGGATGGGAAATGAGCAGTTCTTC	CAITPTTSGMGNEQFF
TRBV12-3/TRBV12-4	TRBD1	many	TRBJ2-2	TGTGCCAGTGACAGGGGGCAAGCCGGGGAGCTGTTTTTT	CASDRGQAGELFF
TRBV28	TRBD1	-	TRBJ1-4	TGTGCCAGCAGTTCCTCAGGGGGTCGGCAGGAAAAACTGTTTTTT	CASSSSGGRQEKLFF
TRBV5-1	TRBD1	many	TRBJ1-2	TGCGCCAGCAGCTTCGGACAGGGGGAGAGCGGCTACACCTTC	CASSFGQGESGYTF
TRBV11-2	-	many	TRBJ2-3	TGTGCCAGCAGCCCCCCGTGGCTCGGGGATACGCAGTATTTT	CASSPPWLGDTQYF
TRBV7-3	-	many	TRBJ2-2	TGTGCCAGTTCCAAGATTACCGGGACCCGACAAACCCCCGGGGAGCTGTTTTTT	CASSKITGTRQTPGELFF